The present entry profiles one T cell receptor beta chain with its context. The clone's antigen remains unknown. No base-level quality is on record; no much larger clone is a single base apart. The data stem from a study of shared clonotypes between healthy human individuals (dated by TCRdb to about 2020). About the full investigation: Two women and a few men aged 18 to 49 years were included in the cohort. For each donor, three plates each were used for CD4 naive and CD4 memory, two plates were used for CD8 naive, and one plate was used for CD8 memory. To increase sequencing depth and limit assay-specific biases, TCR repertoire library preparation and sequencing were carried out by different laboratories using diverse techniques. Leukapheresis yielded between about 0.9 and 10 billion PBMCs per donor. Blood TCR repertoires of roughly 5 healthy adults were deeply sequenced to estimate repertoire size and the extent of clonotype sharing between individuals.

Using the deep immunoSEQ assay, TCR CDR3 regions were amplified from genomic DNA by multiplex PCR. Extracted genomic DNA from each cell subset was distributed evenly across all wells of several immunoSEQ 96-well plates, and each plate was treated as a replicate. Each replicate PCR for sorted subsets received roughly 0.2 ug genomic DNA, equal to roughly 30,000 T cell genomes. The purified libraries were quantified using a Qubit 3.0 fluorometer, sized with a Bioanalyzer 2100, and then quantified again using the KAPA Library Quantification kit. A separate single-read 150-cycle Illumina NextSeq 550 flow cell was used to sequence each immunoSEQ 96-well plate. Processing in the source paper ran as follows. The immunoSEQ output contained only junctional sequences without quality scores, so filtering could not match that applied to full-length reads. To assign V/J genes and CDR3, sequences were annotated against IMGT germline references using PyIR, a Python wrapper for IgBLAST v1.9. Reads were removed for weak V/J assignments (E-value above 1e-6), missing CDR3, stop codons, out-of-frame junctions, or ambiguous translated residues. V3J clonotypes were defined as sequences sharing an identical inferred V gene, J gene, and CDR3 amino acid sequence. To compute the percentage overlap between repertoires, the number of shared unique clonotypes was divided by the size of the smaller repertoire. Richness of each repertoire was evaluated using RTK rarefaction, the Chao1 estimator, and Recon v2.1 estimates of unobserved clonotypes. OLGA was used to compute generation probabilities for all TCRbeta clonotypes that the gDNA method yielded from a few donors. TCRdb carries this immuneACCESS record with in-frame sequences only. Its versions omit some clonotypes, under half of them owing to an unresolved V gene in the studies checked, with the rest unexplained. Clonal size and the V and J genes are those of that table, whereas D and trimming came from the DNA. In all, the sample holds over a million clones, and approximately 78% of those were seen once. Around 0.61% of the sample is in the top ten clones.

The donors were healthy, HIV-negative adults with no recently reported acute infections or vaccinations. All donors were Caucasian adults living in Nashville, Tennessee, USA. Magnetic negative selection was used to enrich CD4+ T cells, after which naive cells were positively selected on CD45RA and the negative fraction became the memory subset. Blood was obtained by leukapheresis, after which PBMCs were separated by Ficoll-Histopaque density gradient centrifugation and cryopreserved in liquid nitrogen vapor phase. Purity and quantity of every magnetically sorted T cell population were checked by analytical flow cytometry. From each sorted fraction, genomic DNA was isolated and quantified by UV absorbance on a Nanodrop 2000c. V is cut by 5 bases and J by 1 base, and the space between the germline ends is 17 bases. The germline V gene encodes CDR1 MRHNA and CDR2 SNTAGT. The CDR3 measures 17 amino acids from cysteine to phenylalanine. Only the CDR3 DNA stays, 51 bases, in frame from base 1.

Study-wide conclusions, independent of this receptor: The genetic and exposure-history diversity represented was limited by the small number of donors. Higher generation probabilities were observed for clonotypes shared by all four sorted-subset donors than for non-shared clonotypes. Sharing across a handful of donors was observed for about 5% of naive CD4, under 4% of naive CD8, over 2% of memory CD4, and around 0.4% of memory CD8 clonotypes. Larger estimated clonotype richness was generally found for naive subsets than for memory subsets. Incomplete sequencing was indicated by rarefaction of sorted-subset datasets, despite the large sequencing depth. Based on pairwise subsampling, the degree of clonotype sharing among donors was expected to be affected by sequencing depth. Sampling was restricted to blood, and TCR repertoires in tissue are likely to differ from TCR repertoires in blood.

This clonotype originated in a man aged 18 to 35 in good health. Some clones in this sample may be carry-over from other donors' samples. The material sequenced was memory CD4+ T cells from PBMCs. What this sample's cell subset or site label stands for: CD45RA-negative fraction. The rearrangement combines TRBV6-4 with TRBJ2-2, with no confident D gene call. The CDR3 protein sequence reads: CASSPLGIQKNTGELFF. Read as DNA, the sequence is TGTGCCAGCAGTCCCCTGGGGATACAGAAGAACACCGGGGAGCTGTTTTTT.